The T cell receptor beta chain described here comes from a study of T cell responses to AZD1222 COVID-19 vaccine. Study-level background: Second-dose intervals of approximately 4 or approximately 12 weeks were pooled.

Libraries were prepared by immunoSEQ multiplex PCR; TCRdb keeps only in-frame clonotypes and omits some of them. The table lists around 150,000 clones, 94% of them singletons. This clone has a single count. Its antigen is unknown. The CDR3 spans 14 residues. Germline V gene sequence: CDR1 SGHTA, CDR2 FQGNSA. V was clipped by 5 bases and J by 4 bases; unmatched bases: 5. Whole-study results and caveats: The donors showed a predominance of white British ancestry and of females, with possible underestimation of clonal diversity. There were vaccine-associated CD4 TCRs across spike, dominant at 160-218 and 743-854.

The TCR was taken from an adult in good health. The chain employs TRBV7-2 and TRBJ1-2, with 9 nucleotides matching TRBD1. The input for sequencing was peripheral blood, taken on day 0 of AZD1222 vaccination. The CDR3 sequence is CASSVQGAGYGYTF. The CDR3 DNA reads TGTGCCAGCAGCGTACAGGGGGCCGGCTATGGCTACACCTTC.